Detailed here is one T cell receptor (beta chain). What this receptor recognizes is not known. Base quality data are lacking; no much larger clone is found one base away. This entry comes from a study of T cell changes during pregnancy in multiple sclerosis (dated by TCRdb to about 2019). With regard to the full study: The study looked at changes in the T cell repertoire across pregnancy in women with multiple sclerosis.

CDR1 and CDR2 were assigned from the germline V gene as SGHTA and FQGNSA. After removal of 1 base from V and 7 bases from J, the junction retains 9 bases not matched to a gene. The CDR3, from cysteine to phenylalanine, totals 15 residues. The sequence is cut down to CDR3 DNA, 45 bases in frame from base 1. Preparation of the library involved the immunoSEQ multiplex PCR assay. TCRdb carries this immuneACCESS record with in-frame sequences only. Its versions omit some clonotypes, under half of them owing to an unresolved V gene in the studies checked, with the rest unexplained. The sample records 30,000 or so clones, roughly nine tenths of which are singletons. Jointly, the top ten make up around 10% of the sample.

The sequence is built from TRBV7-2 and TRBJ2-7; TRBD2 matches 8 bases in the middle. This receptor was identified in a female donor with multiple sclerosis, enrolled in a pregnancy study. Material: CD8+ T cells from peripheral blood mononuclear cells, obtained in the third trimester of pregnancy. The nucleotide sequence reads as follows: TGTGCCAGCAGCTTAGAGGCTAGCGGGCGGGGTGAGCAGTACTTC. This encodes CASSLEASGRGEQYF.